Described below is a single T cell receptor beta chain sequence and its context. Germline CDR1 LNHDA, CDR2 SQIVND (reference sequence). The ends were cut back, 5 bases at V and 3 bases at J, with 11 bases in the middle. The CDR3 has 14 amino acids. The data were taken from a study of cytomegalovirus exposure and HLA in healthy donors. PCR amplification relied on 60 Vbeta primers (plus 13 Jbeta primers). Profiling relied on immunoSEQ multiplex PCR, and the TCRdb table lists in-frame clones only, not all of them. Of more than 50,000 clones in the sample, 55% to 80% were seen once. The V gene is TRBV19, the J gene TRBJ1-3; D call uncertain. The TCR was taken from a woman aged 45-65 years in good health and CMV-seropositive. Sequenced material: PBMCs. The CDR3 DNA reads TGTGCCAGTAGTGGCGGTCTCGGTGGAAACACCATATATTTT. Translating gives CASSGGLGGNTIYF.